Below, 21 T cell receptor beta chains from the same sample are listed, as sequenced in a study of blood T cell repertoires in COVID-19. The data were produced by immunoSEQ multiplex PCR, yet TCRdb's version contains in-frame clones alone and is incomplete. The data contain 200,000 to 300,000 clones, roughly 90% of them singletons. Sequenced input: peripheral blood. These receptors originate from a man aged 55 to 69 who had recovered from COVID-19.

This chain uses TRBV11-2 with TRBJ2-1, with 8 bases lining up with TRBD1. The ends lost 1 base at V and 12 bases at J; junction bases unmatched: 11. Per germline, CDR1 SGHAT and CDR2 FQNNGV. This CDR3 is 15 amino acids long. CDR3 residues: CASSLVLTGGLGQFF. Here the CDR3 DNA reads TGTGCCAGCAGCTTAGTCTTAACAGGGGGACTGGGGCAGTTCTTC.

The gene calls are TRBV5-1 and TRBJ2-3, with D uncertain. This CDR3 is built from 14 residues. Trimming left V 2 bases short and J 3 bases short, with 10 bases between. In germline, CDR1 is SGHRS, CDR2 YFSETQ. CDR3 bases: TGCGCCAGCAGCTTTAGGCCCGGGACAGATACGCAGTATTTT. Amino acid sequence: CASSFRPGTDTQYF.

This chain connects TRBV19 to TRBJ1-1; D ambiguous. V lost 5 bases and J 0 bases, leaving 16 bases between the germline ends. The CDR3 is 16 amino acids. Looked up from germline, CDR1 is LNHDA and CDR2 is SQIVND (reference sequence). The CDR3 loop reads CASSWAGETLNTEAFF. The DNA of the CDR3 is TGTGCCAGTAGTTGGGCCGGGGAGACCCTGAACACTGAAGCTTTCTTT.

The chain uses TRBV5-1 and TRBJ2-7; 10 nucleotides align to TRBD2. In germline, CDR1 is SGHRS, CDR2 YFSETQ. V shed 4 bases, J shed 2 bases, and the junction held 9 bases outside the gene matches. CDR3 length: 16 residues. CDR3 DNA: TGCGCCAGCAGCCAGGGACTAAGCGGGGGGGCCTACGAGCAGTACTTC. Residues: CASSQGLSGGAYEQYF.

This clone has only a few counts. The chain carries TRBV6-6 and TRBJ2-5; TRBD1 agrees at 9 bases. Germline CDR1 is MNHNY and CDR2 is SVGAGI (reference sequence). CDR3 length: 15 amino acids. J gave up 5 bases and V 2 bases, and 6 bases lay outside the gene matches. CDR3 residues: CASSYPGQGQETQYF. The CDR3 DNA is TGTGCCAGCAGTTACCCGGGACAGGGTCAGGAGACCCAGTACTTC.

The V call is TRBV9, the J call TRBJ1-1, with 7 bases fitting TRBD1. The CDR3 consists of 14 residues. In germline, CDR1 is SGDLS, CDR2 YYNGEE. V lost 5 bases to trimming and J lost 1 base; unmatched junction nucleotides: 5. CDR3 protein: CASRQGVQNTEAFF. Written as DNA, the CDR3 is TGTGCCAGCAGGCAGGGGGTTCAGAACACTGAAGCTTTCTTT. Full variable domain (missing parts from reference TRBV9 and TRBJ1-1): DSGVTQTPKHLITATGQRVTLRCSPRSGDLSVYWYQQSLDQGLQFLIQYYNGEERAKGNILERFSAQQFPDLHSELNLSSLELGDSALYFCASRQGVQNTEAFFGQGTRLTVV.

This clone turned up a few times. The chain has TRBV5-4 and TRBJ2-1; D remains ambiguous. The CDR3 totals 13 residues. V was trimmed by 4 bases and J by 8 bases, leaving 13 bases between them. Per the germline V gene, CDR1 is SGHNT and CDR2 is YYREEE (reference sequence). CDR3 sequence (DNA): TGTGCCAGCAGCACAGCCCGATTCTATGAGCAGTTCTTC. It specifies CASSTARFYEQFF.

V gene TRBV5-5 combines with J gene TRBJ2-2; weak D call: TRBD2 (5 bases). CDR1 is SGHKS and CDR2 is YYEKEE in the germline V gene (reference sequence). The V end lost 1 base, the J end lost 5 bases, and 6 bases lay between the germline ends. The CDR3 sequence is 13 residues long. CDR3 nucleotides: TGTGCCAGCAGCTTGCTAGCTACCGGGGAGCTGTTTTTT. As protein: CASSLLATGELFF.

In nucleotides, the CDR3 is TGTGCCAGCTCACCCTCAGGGGAGGGTCAGCCCCAGCATTTT. Amino acid sequence: CASSPSGEGQPQHF. This rearrangement joins TRBV18 to TRBJ1-5, with D maybe TRBD1 (6 bases). Trimming took off 3 bases at V and 6 bases at J, with 12 bases between the two ends. The CDR3 has 14 residues. The V gene's germline CDR1 is KGHSH and CDR2 LQKENI. Full variable domain (outside the CDR3, taken from reference TRBV18 and TRBJ1-5): NAGVMQNPRHLVRRRGQEARLRCSPMKGHSHVYWYRQLPEEGLKFMVYLQKENIIDESGMPKERFSAEFPKEGPSILRIQQVVRGDSAAYFCASSPSGEGQPQHFGDGTRLSIL.

This chain connects TRBV5-1 to TRBJ2-7, with 7 positions matching TRBD1. Trimming at V came to 6 bases and at J to 3 bases, leaving 9 bases not matched to a gene. The CDR3 is made up of 14 amino acids. Per germline, CDR1 SGHRS and CDR2 YFSETQ. CDR3 region: CASTTGTEFYEQYF. CDR3 DNA: TGCGCCAGCACCACCGGGACAGAGTTCTACGAGCAGTACTTC.

The CDR3: CASSNGQGDQPQHF. CDR3 sequence (DNA): TGTGCCAGCAGTAATGGACAGGGGGATCAGCCCCAGCATTTT. The chain carries TRBV2 and TRBJ1-5, with 10 positions matching TRBD1. This CDR3 region has 14 residues. Germline CDR1 SNHLY, CDR2 FYNNEI. The J segment lost 5 bases and the V segment lost 5 bases, leaving 3 bases of the junction unmatched.

J is TRBJ2-7 and V is TRBV9; 14 nucleotides align to TRBD2. The CDR3 is 18 amino acids. Trimming at V came to 4 bases and at J to 2 bases, leaving 11 bases not matched to a gene. Germline loops: CDR1 SGDLS, CDR2 YYNGEE. DNA for the CDR3: TGTGCCAGCAGCATCGGGACTAGCGGGGGTTCCCAAACCTACGAGCAGTACTTC. Residues: CASSIGTSGGSQTYEQYF.

The chain is built from TRBV6-6 and TRBJ1-1; 7 nucleotides match TRBD1. V lost 2 bases to trimming and J lost 7 bases; unmatched junction nucleotides: 7. CDR1 is MNHNY, CDR2 SVGAGI, per germline (reference sequence). This CDR3 has 14 residues. DNA for the CDR3: TGTGCCAGCAGTTACCCCGGAAGGACAGGTGAAGCTTTCTTT. Its protein product is CASSYPGRTGEAFF.

This rearrangement joins TRBV18 to TRBJ2-7; TRBD1 aligns across 8 bases. The CDR3 spans 14 residues. Germline values: CDR1 KGHSH, CDR2 LQKENI. The J segment lost 6 bases and the V segment lost 2 bases, leaving 6 bases of the junction unmatched. CDR3: CASSPSDRVFEQYF. In DNA form, the CDR3 reads TGTGCCAGCTCACCATCGGACAGGGTGTTCGAGCAGTACTTC.

This chain joins TRBV7-9 and TRBJ1-6; D is unresolved. The CDR3 has 15 amino acids. Germline CDR1 is SEHNR and CDR2 is FQNEAQ (reference sequence). The V end lost 1 base, the J end lost 5 bases, and 9 bases lay between the germline ends. The DNA for the CDR3 is TGTGCCAGCAGCTTAGTTGAGGTTAATAATTCACCCCTCCACTTT. Its translation is CASSLVEVNNSPLHF.

The rearrangement links TRBV2 to TRBJ2-1; unclear D gene. The CDR3 runs to 12 residues. V was pared by 2 bases and J by 8 bases, with 7 bases between. CDR1 is SNHLY, CDR2 FYNNEI, per germline. This CDR3 reads CASSESSYEQFF. The CDR3 nucleotides are TGTGCCAGCAGTGAAAGTAGCTATGAGCAGTTCTTC.

V gene TRBV1 combines with J gene TRBJ1-5. TRBV1 is noted as a pseudogene. This CDR3 is built from 14 residues. The CDR3 region is CTSSQGGRGQPQHF. DNA of the CDR3: TGCACCAGCAGCCAAGGAGGGAGGGGACAGCCCCAGCATTTT.

This chain joins TRBV11-2 and TRBJ1-2, with 8 bases matching TRBD1. The junction had 4 bases not matched to a gene; V was cut back by 4 bases and J by 3 bases. The CDR3 consists of 14 residues. The germline gives CDR1 SGHAT, CDR2 FQNNGV. Here the CDR3 reads CASSSATGDYGYTF. CDR3 nucleotide sequence: TGTGCCAGCAGCTCCGCGACAGGGGACTATGGCTACACCTTC.

The rearrangement joins TRBV5-8 to TRBJ1-2; D not certain. V was cut by 1 base and J by 3 bases, with 7 bases left in between. The CDR3 extends over 13 amino acids. Germline V CDR1 and CDR2: SGHTS, YDEGEE. CDR3 loop: CASSLNKYYGYTF. The CDR3, as DNA: TGTGCCAGCAGCTTGAACAAGTACTATGGCTACACCTTC.

J is TRBJ2-7 and V is TRBV9; maybe TRBD1 (5 bases). Germline V CDR1 and CDR2: SGDLS, YYNGEE. The CDR3 loop spans 16 amino acids. V was pared by 2 bases and J by 1 base, with 16 bases between. This CDR3 is CASSVRFRAVSYEQYF. The CDR3 coding sequence is TGTGCCAGCAGCGTTCGTTTCAGGGCTGTATCCTACGAGCAGTACTTC.

The gene calls are TRBV28 and TRBJ1-2, with a tentative D call TRBD1 (5 bases). This CDR3 is built from 15 residues. From germline, CDR1 is MDHEN and CDR2 SYDVKM. The germline V and J ends were trimmed by 3 bases and 3 bases, with 14 bases remaining between them. The CDR3 loop is CASSLDGPGYYGYTF. The CDR3 region has the DNA TGTGCCAGCAGTTTGGATGGCCCAGGGTACTATGGCTACACCTTC.